This entry lists 10 T cell receptor beta chains sequenced from one sample in a study of blood T cell repertoires in COVID-19. Assay: immunoSEQ multiplex PCR; the TCRdb copy retains only in-frame clones and omits some. In the table there are about 500,000 clones, about nine tenths of which are singletons. The sample consisted of PBMCs or T cells enriched from blood (not recorded which). These receptors were collected from a woman younger than 35 who had recovered from COVID-19.

The chain uses TRBV5-4 and TRBJ2-2; 11 bases map to TRBD2. Germline values: CDR1 SGHNT, CDR2 YYREEE (reference sequence). The CDR3 loop spans 16 amino acids. The J segment lost 2 bases and the V segment lost 2 bases, leaving 2 bases of the junction unmatched. The CDR3 sequence: CASSLLAGDNTGELFF. CDR3 in DNA: TGTGCCAGCAGCTTACTAGCGGGAGACAACACCGGGGAGCTGTTTTTT.

The chain uses TRBV6-1 and TRBJ2-7; 7 nucleotides match TRBD1. The trim removed 2 bases at V and 0 bases at J, leaving 4 bases unmatched. CDR3 length: 15 amino acids. Germline V CDR1 and CDR2: MNHNS, SASEGT. The CDR3 is CASSEYRGPSYEQYF. The CDR3 region has the DNA TGTGCCAGCAGTGAATACAGGGGTCCCTCCTACGAGCAGTACTTC.

The chain has TRBV10-3 and TRBJ2-1; perhaps TRBD2 as D (5 bases). In germline, CDR1 is ENHRY, CDR2 SYGVKD. This CDR3 contains 16 residues. V was pared by 7 bases and J by 0 bases, with 16 bases between. The CDR3 loop reads CAIILCGWSSYNEQFF. Written as DNA, the CDR3 is TGTGCCATCATACTTTGCGGGTGGAGCTCCTACAATGAGCAGTTCTTC.

The genes are TRBV5-1 and TRBJ2-7; maybe TRBD1 (6 bases). This CDR3 is 14 amino acids long. The V and J ends lost 0 bases and 5 bases respectively, with 12 bases between them. Germline-derived CDR1 and CDR2 are SGHRS and YFSETQ. CDR3 protein: CASSLGQGSNEQYF. The DNA for the CDR3 is TGCGCCAGCAGCTTGGGTCAGGGGTCCAACGAGCAGTACTTC.

J is TRBJ2-7 and V is TRBV30; TRBD2 is a possible D gene (5 bases). Trimming took 4 bases from V and 7 from J, leaving 11 bases between them. From germline, CDR1 is GTSNPN and CDR2 SVGIG (reference sequence). The CDR3 length is 11 residues. CDR3 DNA: TGTGCCTGGATGAGGTCGGGGGAGCAGTACTTC. Encoded protein: CAWMRSGEQYF. The full variable domain, completed using reference TRBV30 and TRBJ2-7, is SQTIHQWPATLVQPVGSPLSLECTVEGTSNPNLYWYRQAAGRGLQLLFYSVGIGQISSEVPQNLSASRPQDRQFILSSKKLLLSDSGFYLCAWMRSGEQYFGPGTRLTVT.

The rearrangement uses TRBV10-1 and TRBJ1-2; 9 nucleotides align to TRBD1. Germline-derived CDR1 and CDR2 are WNHNN and SYGVQD (reference sequence). The CDR3 is 13 residues long. J gave up 4 bases and V 11 bases, and 8 bases lay outside the gene matches. The CDR3 sequence is CAGERQGGYGYTF. The CDR3 region has the DNA TGCGCCGGTGAACGACAGGGGGGCTATGGCTACACCTTC.

This chain connects TRBV7-2 to TRBJ1-2; possibly TRBD1 for D (5 bases). Per germline, CDR1 SGHTA and CDR2 FQGNSA. Trimming stripped 2 bases from V and 7 bases from J, with 23 bases between. The CDR3 contains 17 residues. CDR3 nucleotides: TGTGCCAGCAGCTTAAGTCCAGGTTGGTCCTCCGGGGGTGGCTACACCTTC. It translates to CASSLSPGWSSGGGYTF.

The chain carries TRBV25-1 and TRBJ1-4; 9 bases map to TRBD1. Germline loops: CDR1 MGHDK, CDR2 SYGVNS. This CDR3 is 13 amino acids long. J lost 4 bases, V lost 8 bases, and 2 bases had no gene match. The CDR3 DNA is TGTGCCAGCTTGGACAGGGGTAATGAAAAACTGTTTTTT. Translating it yields CASLDRGNEKLFF.

This chain joins TRBV5-4 and TRBJ1-4; D is perhaps TRBD1 (6 bases). V lost 1 base and J lost 7, with 14 bases in between. The CDR3 contains 15 residues. The germline gives CDR1 SGHNT, CDR2 YYREEE (reference sequence). The CDR3 reads CASSLSTGLGEKLFF. For the CDR3, the DNA is TGTGCCAGCAGCTTGAGTACAGGGTTAGGTGAAAAACTGTTTTTT.

Comment on this clone: Other DNA sequences in the same sample also yield this CDR3. The rearrangement uses TRBV5-6 and TRBJ2-7, with D possibly TRBD1 on 5 matching bases. Germline V lookup: CDR1 SGHDT, CDR2 YYEEEE. The CDR3 runs to 12 residues. The V and J ends lost 2 bases and 4 bases respectively, with 7 bases between them. The CDR3 loop reads CASSLSGYEQYF. The CDR3 nucleotides are TGTGCCAGCAGCTTATCAGGGTACGAGCAGTACTTC.